The sample holds a few counts of the clone carrying this TCR beta chain. The data are from a study of blood T cells in healthy people across ages. A second PCR of about 7 to 12 cycles used a sample-barcoded 5' primer and a J-beta primer mix. Template switching added a 12-random-nucleotide identifier to every cDNA molecule. TCRdb re-analysed the 5' RACE reads in MiXCR, keeping a single row per CDR3 protein. Of approximately 400,000 distinct CDR3 sequences in the sample, approximately 51% are singletons; the top ten hold 45% to 65%. The CDR3 has 14 residues. V was pared by 5 bases and J by 1 base, with 13 bases between. The germline V gene has CDR1 DFQATT and CDR2 SNEGSKA (reference sequence).

The sequence was obtained from a man aged 55 to 70 in good health. The source material was blood. The chain uses TRBV20-1 and TRBJ2-3; D is unclear. The chain's CDR3 is CSAPDLFGTDTQYF. CDR3 nucleotide sequence: TGCAGTGCTCCCGACCTATTCGGCACAGATACGCAGTATTTT.